This section outlines one T cell receptor (beta chain) sequence together with its context. The sample originates from a study of blood T cell repertoires in COVID-19. Study at large: The study drew acute and convalescent COVID-19 samples from the United States, Italy and Spain.

In the source study's methods: From reference gene primer amplification, estimates of nucleated cell counts were derived. Clones were read by immunoSEQ multiplex PCR, and TCRdb kept only the in-frame ones, dropping some. The DNA was the basis for D and trimming; V, J and clone size are from that table. In the table there are tens of thousands of clones, around 83% of which are singletons. This CDR3 has 15 amino acids. Unmatched junction bases numbered 5, after V lost 3 bases and J lost 3 bases. Germline-derived CDR1 and CDR2 are KGHDR and SFDVKD. The J gene is TRBJ2-5, the V gene TRBV24-1; 8 bases match TRBD2. The source of this sequence is a human donor in a cohort sampled during active COVID-19. Sequenced: peripheral blood. CDR3 bases: TGTGCCACCAGTGATCCAGGACTAGCTGAAGAGACCCAGTACTTC. The encoded protein is CATSDPGLAEETQYF.